This record covers a single T cell receptor (beta chain). Germline V gene sequence: CDR1 SNHLY, CDR2 FYNNEI. Unmatched junction bases numbered 7, after V lost 5 bases and J lost 1 base. The CDR3 contains 16 residues. TCRdb keeps only in-frame clones here, not all; method: immunoSEQ multiplex PCR. This sample has around 91,000 clones; 89% occur once, and the top ten carry less than 0.2%. The data were obtained in a study of OX40 agonist ivuxolimab in advanced cancers. Overall study context: Eligibility rules accepted prior anti-PD-1, anti-PD-L1 or anti-CTLA-4 therapy, and around 38% had some.

The sample in question was CD4+ or CD8+ T cells sorted from blood, obtained in a trial of the OX40 agonist ivuxolimab. The sequence was collected from an adult with an advanced solid tumor such as melanoma, head and neck, liver or kidney cancer. The chain carries TRBV2 and TRBJ2-3; 9 bases fit TRBD2. CDR3 amino acids: CASSFTLAGRTDTQYF. The CDR3 nucleotides read TGTGCCAGCAGTTTCACCCTAGCGGGGCGCACAGATACGCAGTATTTT.